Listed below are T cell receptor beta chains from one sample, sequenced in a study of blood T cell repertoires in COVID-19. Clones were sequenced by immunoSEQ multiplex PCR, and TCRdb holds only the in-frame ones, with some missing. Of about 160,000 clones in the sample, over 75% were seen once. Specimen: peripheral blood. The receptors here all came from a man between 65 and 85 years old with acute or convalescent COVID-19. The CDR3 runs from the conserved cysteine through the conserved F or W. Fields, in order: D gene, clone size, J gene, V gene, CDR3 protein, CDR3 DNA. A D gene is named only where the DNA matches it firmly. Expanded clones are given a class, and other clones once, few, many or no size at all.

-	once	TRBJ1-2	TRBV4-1	CASSQAVTVANYGYTF	TGCGCCAGCAGCCAAGCAGTTACAGTAGCTAACTATGGCTACACCTTC
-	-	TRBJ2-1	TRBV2	CASSESGYNEQFF	TGTGCCAGCAGTGAATCAGGCTACAATGAGCAGTTCTTC
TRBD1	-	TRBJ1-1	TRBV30	CAWTQGAGGGTEAFF	TGTGCCTGGACCCAAGGGGCAGGGGGAGGAACTGAAGCTTTCTTT
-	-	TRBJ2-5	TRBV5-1	CASSRTQFKETQYF	TGCGCCAGCAGCCGGACACAATTTAAAGAGACCCAGTACTTC
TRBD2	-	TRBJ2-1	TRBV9	CASSVTLSGSFYNEQFF	TGTGCCAGCAGCGTAACCCTTAGCGGGAGTTTCTACAATGAGCAGTTCTTC
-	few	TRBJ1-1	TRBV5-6	CASSLASTEAFF	TGTGCCAGCAGCTTGGCCTCGACAGAAGCTTTCTTT
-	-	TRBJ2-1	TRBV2	CASERYEQFF	TGTGCCAGCGAGCGCTATGAGCAGTTCTTC
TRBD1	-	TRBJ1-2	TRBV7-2	CASSSDRGHGYGYTF	TGTGCCAGCAGCTCAGACAGGGGGCATGGGTATGGCTACACCTTC
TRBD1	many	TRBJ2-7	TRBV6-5	CASSKTGTGVYEQYF	TGTGCCAGCAGTAAGACCGGGACAGGGGTATACGAGCAGTACTTC
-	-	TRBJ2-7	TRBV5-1	CASSLYPPGSSYEQYF	TGCGCCAGCAGCTTGTATCCCCCGGGGAGCTCCTACGAGCAGTACTTC
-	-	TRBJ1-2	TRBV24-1	CATSAAADYGYTF	TGTGCCACCAGTGCCGCGGCGGACTATGGCTACACCTTC
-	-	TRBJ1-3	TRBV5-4	CASSLAPSSGNTIYF	TGTGCCAGCAGCTTAGCACCGTCCTCTGGAAACACCATATATTTT
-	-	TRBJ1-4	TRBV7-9	CASSSARVANEKLFF	TGTGCCAGCAGCTCCGCCCGGGTAGCTAATGAAAAACTGTTTTTT
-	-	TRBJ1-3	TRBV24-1	CATSDSRGSGNTIYF	TGTGCCACCAGTGATTCCCGGGGTTCTGGAAACACCATATATTTT
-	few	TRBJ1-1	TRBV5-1	CASSSNTRNTEAFF	TGCGCCAGCAGCTCGAATACAAGGAACACTGAAGCTTTCTTT
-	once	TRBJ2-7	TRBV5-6	CASSFRVPSYEQYF	TGTGCCAGCAGCTTCAGGGTCCCCTCCTACGAGCAGTACTTC
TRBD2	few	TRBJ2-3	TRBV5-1	CASSPMTSGVSDTQYF	TGCGCCAGCAGCCCGATGACTAGCGGGGTGTCAGATACGCAGTATTTT
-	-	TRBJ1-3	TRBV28	CASSSEYRNSGNTIYF	TGTGCCAGCAGTTCAGAGTACAGAAACTCTGGAAACACCATATATTTT
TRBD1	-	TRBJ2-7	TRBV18	CATKTGTGAYEQYF	TGTGCCACCAAAACTGGGACAGGGGCCTACGAGCAGTACTTC
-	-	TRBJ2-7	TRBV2	CASRYGTPFYEQYF	TGTGCCAGCAGGTACGGGACTCCGTTTTACGAGCAGTACTTC
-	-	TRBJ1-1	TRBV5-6	CASSLNRGLAGQNTEAFF	TGTGCCAGCAGCTTGAATCGGGGACTGGCCGGACAGAACACTGAAGCTTTCTTT
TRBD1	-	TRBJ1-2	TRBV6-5	CASWTGQVGYGYTF	TGTGCCAGCTGGACGGGACAGGTGGGCTATGGCTACACCTTC
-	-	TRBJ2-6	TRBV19	CATQGLNSGANVLTF	TGTGCCACGCAGGGGCTTAACTCTGGGGCCAACGTCCTGACTTTC
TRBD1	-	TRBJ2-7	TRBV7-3	CASSLTGGQGNEQYF	TGTGCCAGCAGCTTAACTGGAGGACAGGGAAACGAGCAGTACTTC
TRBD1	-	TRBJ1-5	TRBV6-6	CASSRDSSEQPQHF	TGTGCCAGCAGCAGGGACAGTTCGGAACAGCCCCAGCATTTT
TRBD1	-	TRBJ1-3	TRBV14	CASSLGTGGIAGNTIYF	TGTGCCAGCAGCCTGGGGACAGGGGGAATTGCTGGAAACACCATATATTTT
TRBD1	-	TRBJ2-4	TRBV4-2	CASSPGQLAKNIQYF	TGTGCCAGCAGCCCGGGACAGTTAGCCAAAAACATTCAGTACTTC
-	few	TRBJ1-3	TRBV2	CASSEWESRNTIYF	TGTGCCAGCAGTGAGTGGGAGTCGAGAAACACCATATATTTT
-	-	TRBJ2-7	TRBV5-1	CASSRTSGPEGYEQYF	TGCGCCAGCAGCCGCACTTCCGGCCCGGAGGGATACGAGCAGTACTTC